This TCR beta chain was identified during a study of memory CD4+ T cells and cytomegalovirus serostatus. Study details: Donors were healthy Belgian adults, several CMV seropositive and roughly 25 seronegative.

Broader study findings: About 40% of the roughly 150 known CMV-associated TCRbeta sequences appeared in CD4+ memory. A US-trained random forest predicted CMV serostatus with median AUC around 0.93.

J lost 5 bases, V lost 2 bases, and 5 bases had no gene match. The CDR3 contains 14 residues. CDR1 ENHRY and CDR2 SYGVKD come from the germline V gene. The sort gate was single viable CD3+CD4+CD8-CD45RO+ cells for memory CD4+ T cells. The authors' processing: After removing out-of-frame reads, approximately 2 million distinct TCRbeta sequences remained. Here immunoSEQ multiplex PCR was the method, and the copy in TCRdb shows in-frame clones only, minus some. Clone size and V and J calls were adopted from that table, with D and trimming inferred from the DNA. The data contain approximately 53,000 clones, over 75% of them singletons. On this clone itself: The antigen is not known.

Material for sequencing was memory CD4+ T cells from blood. The receptor was isolated from an adult in good health and CMV-seronegative. V is TRBV10-3 and J is TRBJ2-5; 7 bases fit TRBD2. The CDR3 sequence is CAISEGGEWETQYF. In DNA, the CDR3 is TGTGCCATCAGTGAGGGGGGGGAATGGGAGACCCAGTACTTC.